Listed here is a single TCR beta chain. Its antigen is currently unknown. From germline, CDR1 is SQVTM and CDR2 ANQGSEA. CDR3 length: 14 residues. The V end was cut by 3 bases, the J end by 0 bases, with 9 bases between. The record originates from a study of cytotoxic CD8 clonotypes in ibrutinib-treated CLL. Study-wide context: Per sample, productive templates averaged 255,043 and productive rearrangements averaged roughly 91,000.

Data came from immunoSEQ multiplex PCR; TCRdb stores just in-frame clones and leaves some out. The sample lists roughly 97,000 clones; approximately 80% were seen once. Broader study findings: Public clonotypes occurred uncommonly; on treatment, they contracted or remained stable.

The clonotype was recovered from a human donor with chronic lymphocytic leukemia. The material sequenced was PBMCs, taken after 12 months of ibrutinib treatment. The genes are TRBV29-1 and TRBJ1-3; D is undetermined. CDR3 loop: CSVEDPVSGNTIYF. DNA of the CDR3: TGCAGCGTTGAGGACCCAGTCTCTGGAAACACCATATATTTT.